The 5 T cell receptor beta chains below were found in one sample sequenced in a study of OX40 agonist ivuxolimab in advanced cancers. The data were produced by immunoSEQ multiplex PCR, yet TCRdb's version contains in-frame clones alone and is incomplete. The table has more than 45,000 clones, under 95% seen once; the top ten hold roughly 12%. The sample here was CD4+ or CD8+ T cells sorted from blood, taken in a trial of the OX40 agonist ivuxolimab. The receptors shown here come from an adult with an advanced solid tumor such as melanoma, head and neck, liver or kidney cancer.

This clone was recorded only once. The chain couples TRBV28 to TRBJ2-5; tentatively, D is TRBD2 (6 bases). Trimming shortened V by 3 bases and J by 13 bases, and 12 bases separated the two germline ends. This CDR3 has 11 amino acids. The V gene's germline CDR1 is MDHEN and CDR2 SYDVKM. CDR3 in amino acids: CASSFAGLPYF. For the CDR3, the DNA is TGTGCCAGCAGTTTTGCGGGACTCCCGTACTTC.

The chain combines TRBV5-1 with TRBJ1-3; 12 bases are shared with TRBD1. V was clipped by 4 bases and J by 0 bases; unmatched bases: 5. The CDR3 is 17 residues long. Germline V gives CDR1 SGHRS, CDR2 YFSETQ. This CDR3 reads CASSGGQGAFSGNTIYF. In DNA form, the CDR3 reads TGCGCCAGCAGCGGGGGACAGGGGGCCTTCTCTGGAAACACCATATATTTT.

The CDR3 nucleotides read TGTGCCAGCAGTTTATGGGCAGACTACAATGAGCAGTTCTTC. The encoded protein is CASSLWADYNEQFF. The gene calls are TRBV27 and TRBJ2-1, with no clear D. Trimming pared 1 base from V and 3 bases from J, leaving 7 bases between. CDR3 size: 14 residues. Germline V CDR1 and CDR2: MNHEY, SMNVEV (reference sequence).

A note on this clone: At one of its ends the junction is not consistent with the germline gene, which may arise from a read error. The rearrangement links TRBV27 to TRBJ2-5; weak D call: TRBD2 (6 bases). The germline V gene encodes CDR1 MNHEY and CDR2 SMNVEV (reference sequence). This CDR3 comprises 16 residues. CDR3 DNA sequence: TGTGCCAGCAGTTTATCTCCGTACGGCACGGGAGAGGCCCAGTACTTC. Translating gives CASSLSPYGTGEAQYF.

This clone has only one observation. The chain employs TRBV4-3 and TRBJ2-3; 10 positions agree with TRBD1. Germline V CDR1 and CDR2: LGHNA, YSLEER. The CDR3 totals 16 residues. V trimming: 2 bases; J trimming: 1 base; junction bases outside the gene matches: 3. This CDR3 reads CASSQTGTGGTDTQYF. The CDR3 DNA reads as TGCGCCAGCAGCCAAACCGGGACAGGGGGCACAGATACGCAGTATTTT.